This T cell receptor beta chain was identified during a study of PD-1 blockade in classical Hodgkin lymphoma. Time point denoted: cycle 4 day 1 (C4D1), after 6 weeks of nivolumab. Every single patient, without exception, relapsed after autologous stem cell transplantation, and brentuximab vedotin exposure varied. The CDR3 totals 14 residues. Trimming shortened V by 5 bases and J by 4 bases, and 14 bases separated the two germline ends. From germline, CDR1 is MNHEY and CDR2 SVGAGI. The table came from immunoSEQ multiplex PCR; TCRdb's copy has only in-frame clones and leaves some out. The profile shows around 9,600 clones, approximately 87% of them singletons.

This sequence originates from a human donor with classical Hodgkin lymphoma. The sequencing here drew on peripheral blood mononuclear cells (PBMCs), taken before the fourth cycle of nivolumab. The V gene is TRBV6-5, the J gene TRBJ2-5; maybe TRBD2 (5 bases). CDR3 bases: TGTGCCAGCAGTCGAAATGTCGGGGTAGAGACCCAGTACTTC. Protein sequence: CASSRNVGVETQYF.